A single sample is the source of the 5 T cell receptor beta chains below, sequenced in a study of CD8+CD57+ T cells in acquired aplastic anemia. The TCR beta profiling, which covered VDJ combination and CDR3 sequence, was carried out using genomic DNA as the template. From the reads, TCRdb called clonotypes with MiXCR, one entry per CDR3 protein. The sample includes some 410,000 distinct CDR3 sequences, 55% to 70% seen only once; the top ten take under 5%. Sample: sorted CD4+, CD8+, or CD8+CD57+ T cells (not recorded which) from PBMCs. The source is a human donor in good health, serving as a control.

CDR3 amino acids: CAISAGTGDQPQHF. The CDR3 bases are TGTGCCATCAGTGCCGGGACAGGGGATCAGCCCCAGCATTTT. V gene TRBV10-3 combines with J gene TRBJ1-5; TRBD1 matches 10 bases. V shed 4 bases, J shed 5 bases, and the junction held 2 bases outside the gene matches. From germline, CDR1 is ENHRY and CDR2 SYGVKD. There are 14 residues in the CDR3.

V gene TRBV5-1 combines with J gene TRBJ2-5, with D possibly matching TRBD1 (6 bases). This CDR3 is 15 amino acids long. V lost 0 bases, J lost 9 bases, and 18 bases lay in between. Germline V CDR1 and CDR2: SGHRS, YFSETQ. CDR3 amino acids: CASSLEPTGGQPQYF. CDR3 bases: TGCGCCAGCAGCTTGGAACCGACAGGTGGTCAGCCCCAGTACTTC. Full variable domain (missing parts from reference TRBV5-1 and TRBJ2-5): KAGVTQTPRYLIKTRGQQVTLSCSPISGHRSVSWYQQTPGQGLQFLFEYFSETQRNKGNFPGRFSGRQFSNSRSEMNVSTLELGDSALYLCASSLEPTGGQPQYFGPGTRLLVL.

The chain carries TRBV7-2 and TRBJ2-7; D may be TRBD2 (7 bases). This CDR3 spans 16 amino acids. The germline V and J ends were trimmed by 5 bases and 10 bases, with 27 bases remaining between them. Germline V gene sequence: CDR1 SGHTA, CDR2 FQGNSA. Here the CDR3 reads CASSRLATRGGRTQYF. The CDR3 DNA reads as TGTGCCAGCAGCAGACTCGCGACTAGGGGGGGTCGCACACAGTACTTC.

Turning to this clonotype: Likely a read error: the CDR3 ends without its conserved phenylalanine or tryptophan. The DNA is left out, because the CDR3 cannot be placed on it with certainty; the CDR3 is given as TCRdb lists it. V gene TRBV19 combines with J gene TRBJ1-3. Germline V gives CDR1 LNHDA, CDR2 SQIVND (reference sequence). Ends included, the CDR3 has 16 residues. Here the CDR3 reads CASSITQSTDAFFRYV.

In its sample, this clonotype was seen a few times. Possible read error: a much larger clone is one base away. The chain links TRBV7-3 to TRBJ2-3; unclear D gene. Looked up from germline, CDR1 is SGHTA and CDR2 is FQGTGA. This CDR3 comprises 13 residues. CDR3 sequence (DNA): TGTGCCAGCAGCTTAACTAACACAGATACGCAGTGTTTT. Translated, it gives CASSLTNTDTQCF.